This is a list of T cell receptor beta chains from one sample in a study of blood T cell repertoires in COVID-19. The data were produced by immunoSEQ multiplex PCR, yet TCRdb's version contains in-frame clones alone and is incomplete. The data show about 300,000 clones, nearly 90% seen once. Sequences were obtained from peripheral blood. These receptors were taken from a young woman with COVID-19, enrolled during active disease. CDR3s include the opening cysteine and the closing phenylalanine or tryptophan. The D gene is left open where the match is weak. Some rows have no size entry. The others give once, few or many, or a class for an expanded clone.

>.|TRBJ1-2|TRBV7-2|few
TGTGCCAGCAGCTTGCTATATGGCTACACCTTC
CASSLLYGYTF
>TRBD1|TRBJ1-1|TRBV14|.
TGTGCCAGCAGCCAAGTGACAGGGGGCCTGATCGCTGAAGCTTTCTTT
CASSQVTGGLIAEAFF
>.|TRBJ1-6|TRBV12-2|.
TGTGCAAGTCGCTTAGGGGCAGGGGGCAACAATTCACCCCTCCACTTT
CASRLGAGGNNSPLHF
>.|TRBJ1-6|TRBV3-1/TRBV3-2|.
TGTGCCAGCAGCCATCAGGGGTCACCCCTCCACTTT
CASSHQGSPLHF
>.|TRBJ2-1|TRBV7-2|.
TGTGCCAGCAGACCGACTATTGCAATCAATGAGCAGTTCTTC
CASRPTIAINEQFF
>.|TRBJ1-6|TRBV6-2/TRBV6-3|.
TGTGCCAGCAGTCCCGAGGATGGCTCCTATAATTCACCCCTCCACTTT
CASSPEDGSYNSPLHF
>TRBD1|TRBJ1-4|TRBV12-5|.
TGTGCTAGTGGTTTCAACAGGGGGTCGAGAACCAATGAAAAACTGTTTTTT
CASGFNRGSRTNEKLFF
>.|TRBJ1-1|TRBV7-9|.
TGTGCCAGCAGCTGGACTAACACTGAAGCTTTCTTT
CASSWTNTEAFF
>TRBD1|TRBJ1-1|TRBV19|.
TGTGCCAGTAGTATGCCGGGACAGGGATACACTGAAGCTTTCTTT
CASSMPGQGYTEAFF
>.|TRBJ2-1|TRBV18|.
TGTGCCAGCTCACCTAGCGATGGTGAGCAGTTCTTC
CASSPSDGEQFF
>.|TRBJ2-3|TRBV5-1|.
TGCGCCAGCAGCTTGGACTATACGCAGTATTTT
CASSLDYTQYF
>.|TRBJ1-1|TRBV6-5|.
TGTGCCAGCAGTTGGGCCTTTAGTACTGAAGCTTTCTTT
CASSWAFSTEAFF
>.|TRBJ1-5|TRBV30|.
TGTGCCTGGAGTGTTGGCTTTCCGGGTAGCCAGCCCCAGCATTTT
CAWSVGFPGSQPQHF
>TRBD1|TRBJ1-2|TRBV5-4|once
TGTGCCAGCAGCTTGGGACAGGGGGAGGAAGGCTACACCTTC
CASSLGQGEEGYTF
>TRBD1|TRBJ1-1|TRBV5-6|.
TGTGCCAGCAGCCCGGGACAGGGTAGTGAAGCTTTCTTT
CASSPGQGSEAFF
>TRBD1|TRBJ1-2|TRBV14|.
TGTGCCAGCAGCCAACTACAGGGGGGCGACTATGGCTACACCTTC
CASSQLQGGDYGYTF
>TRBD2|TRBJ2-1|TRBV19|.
TGTGCCAGTACCCCCCTAGCGGGGAGCTCCTACAATGAGCAGTTCTTC
CASTPLAGSSYNEQFF
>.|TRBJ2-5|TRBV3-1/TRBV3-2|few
TGTGCCAGCAGCCAATCTGGGTCCAGGGGACAGACCCAGTACTTC
CASSQSGSRGQTQYF
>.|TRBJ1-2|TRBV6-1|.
TGTGCCAGCAGTGAAAGGACAGCCTATGGCTACACCTTC
CASSERTAYGYTF
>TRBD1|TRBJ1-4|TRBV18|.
TGTGCCAGCTCACGAGACAGGGGTAATGAAAAACTGTTTTTT
CASSRDRGNEKLFF
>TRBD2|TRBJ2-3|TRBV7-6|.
TGTGCCAGCAGCCTAGCGGGGGGGCTGGCAGATACGCAGTATTTT
CASSLAGGLADTQYF
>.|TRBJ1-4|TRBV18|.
TGTGCCAGCTCACCGGGGCAGGTTAATGAAAAACTGTTTTTT
CASSPGQVNEKLFF
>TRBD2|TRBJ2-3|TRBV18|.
TGTGCCAGCTCACCTAGACTAGCGGGGAGCACAGATACGCAGTATTTT
CASSPRLAGSTDTQYF
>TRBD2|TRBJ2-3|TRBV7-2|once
TGTGCCAGCAGCAGCCTTCCTAGCGGGGGATACACAGATACGCAGTATTTT
CASSSLPSGGYTDTQYF
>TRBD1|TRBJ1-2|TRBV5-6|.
TGTGCCAGCAGCTCGTGGACAGGGGTGAACCCGTACTATGGCTACACCTTC
CASSSWTGVNPYYGYTF
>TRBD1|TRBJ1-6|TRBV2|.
TGTGCCAGCTCTCCCTCCAAGGGACAGGATAATTCACCCCTCCACTTT
CASSPSKGQDNSPLHF
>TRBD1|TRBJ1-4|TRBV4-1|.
TGCGCCAGCAGCCAGCCGACAGGGGGGAATGAAAAACTGTTTTTT
CASSQPTGGNEKLFF
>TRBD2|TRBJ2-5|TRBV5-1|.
TGCGCCAGCAGCTTCCACCCCCTAGCGGGAGAGGTGCAAGAGACCCAGTACTTC
CASSFHPLAGEVQETQYF
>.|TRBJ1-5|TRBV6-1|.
TGTGCCAGCAGTGAAACAGGGTTCAATCAGCCCCAGCATTTT
CASSETGFNQPQHF
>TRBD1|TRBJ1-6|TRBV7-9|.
TGTGCCAGCAGCCACCGGGACAGGGAAAATTCACCCCTCCACTTT
CASSHRDRENSPLHF
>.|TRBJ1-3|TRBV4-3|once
TGCGCCAGCAGCCAAGAGTGGGAGGGAGCCGGAAACACCATATATTTT
CASSQEWEGAGNTIYF
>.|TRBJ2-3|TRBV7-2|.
TGTGCCAGCAGCTTGGTTCGGGATACGCAGTATTTT
CASSLVRDTQYF
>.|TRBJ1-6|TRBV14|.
TGTGCCAGCAGCCCCGGGACTGGGCGGCCCCTCCACTTT
CASSPGTGRPLHF
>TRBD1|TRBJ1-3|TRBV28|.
TGTGCCAGCAGTCAAGGGGGCACTGGAAACACCATATATTTT
CASSQGGTGNTIYF
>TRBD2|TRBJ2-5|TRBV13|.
TGTGCCAGCAGCTTAGGCCTACGCGGGGGGCGCCAAGAGACCCAGTACTTC
CASSLGLRGGRQETQYF
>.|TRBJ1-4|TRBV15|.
TGTGCCACCAGCAGAGCAGGGCTTCCTGAAAAACTGTTTTTT
CATSRAGLPEKLFF
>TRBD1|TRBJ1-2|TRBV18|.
TGTGCCAGCTCACCACGACAGGGGGGGAGCTATGGCTACACCTTC
CASSPRQGGSYGYTF
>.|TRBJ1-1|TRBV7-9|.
TGTGCCAGCAGCTTGGGGGCGAGCACTGAAGCTTTCTTT
CASSLGASTEAFF
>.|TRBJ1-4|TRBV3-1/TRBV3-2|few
TGTGCCAGCAGCCAACGTCTCTCAACTAATGAAAAACTGTTTTTT
CASSQRLSTNEKLFF
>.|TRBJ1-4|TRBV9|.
TGTGCCAGCAGCGCGCGGCAGACGAATGAAAAACTGTTTTTT
CASSARQTNEKLFF
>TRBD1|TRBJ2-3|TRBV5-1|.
TGCGCCAGCAGGGCCCGCACAGGGGGCGCAGATACGCAGTATTTT
CASRARTGGADTQYF
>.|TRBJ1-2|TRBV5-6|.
TGTGCCAGCAGCTTTACAGAATACTATGGCTACACCTTC
CASSFTEYYGYTF
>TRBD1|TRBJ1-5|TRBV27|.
TGTGCCAGCTCGTGGGACAGGGCTCAGCCCCAGCATTTT
CASSWDRAQPQHF
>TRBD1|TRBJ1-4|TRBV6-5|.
TGTGCCAGCAAAACCTCAGGGGGTCGCTATGAAAAACTGTTTTTT
CASKTSGGRYEKLFF
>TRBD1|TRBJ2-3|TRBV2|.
TGTGCCAGCAGGGGGGACAGTGATACGCAGTATTTT
CASRGDSDTQYF
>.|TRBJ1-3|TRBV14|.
TGTGCCAGCAGCCAAGATATGGGAAACACCATATATTTT
CASSQDMGNTIYF
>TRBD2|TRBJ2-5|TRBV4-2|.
TGTGCCAGCAGCCAATACCTGGGGGGGGAGGAGACCCAGTACTTC
CASSQYLGGEETQYF
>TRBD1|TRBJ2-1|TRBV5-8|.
TGTGCCAGCCGGGACAGGGGCTACAATGAGCAGTTCTTC
CASRDRGYNEQFF
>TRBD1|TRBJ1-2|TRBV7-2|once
TGTGCCAGCAGCTCTCGACAGGGTGGGGACTATGGCTACACCTTC
CASSSRQGGDYGYTF
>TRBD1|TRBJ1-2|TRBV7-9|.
TGTGCCAGCAGCTTAGGGACAGGGCACGGCTACACCTTC
CASSLGTGHGYTF
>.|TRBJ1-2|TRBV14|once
TGTGCCAGCAGCCAAGAAGCTATATCAGCGGTTAACTATGGCTACACCTTC
CASSQEAISAVNYGYTF
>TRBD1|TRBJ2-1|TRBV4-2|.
TGTGCCAGCAGCTCACTGCTCCGGGACAGGGACTACAATGAGCAGTTCTTC
CASSSLLRDRDYNEQFF
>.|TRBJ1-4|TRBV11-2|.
TGTGCCAGCAACCTCGATGGGGGACTTAATGAAAAACTGTTTTTT
CASNLDGGLNEKLFF
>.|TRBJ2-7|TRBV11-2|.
TGTGCCAGCAGCCCCAGGTTGGGGCGGCTCAACGAGCAGTACTTC
CASSPRLGRLNEQYF
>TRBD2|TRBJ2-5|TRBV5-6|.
TGTGCCAGCAGCACCTCCCGGGCTCCGGGACGGGGGGGAGAGACCCAGTACTTC
CASSTSRAPGRGGETQYF
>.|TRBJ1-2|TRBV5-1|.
TGCGCCAGCAGCTTGGGTGAGGTCGGTCATGGCTACACCTTC
CASSLGEVGHGYTF
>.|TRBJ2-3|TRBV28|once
TGTGCCAGCAGTTTACGGGAGACAGATACGCAGTATTTT
CASSLRETDTQYF
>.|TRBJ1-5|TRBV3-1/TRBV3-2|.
TGTGCCAGCAGCCAAGAGTCAGGGGGCAATCAGCCCCAGCATTTT
CASSQESGGNQPQHF